This TCR beta chain was documented in a study of blood T cell repertoires in COVID-19. Study at large: Material from acute and convalescent COVID-19 was sourced from the United States, Italy and Spain. T cells, B-cell-depleted T cells, or PBMCs provided the cDNA or gDNA that served as material.

V dropped 0 bases and J dropped 10; count of bases not matched to a gene: 7. The CDR3 covers 15 residues. Germline V gives CDR1 KGHDR, CDR2 SFDVKD. As originally analysed: Estimates of nucleated cell counts were drawn from the amplification of reference gene primers. The protocol was immunoSEQ multiplex PCR, while the TCRdb copy is restricted to in-frame clones and leaves out a portion. V and J calls and clone size are those listed in that table; D and trimming were worked out from the DNA. The repertoire holds 65,000 to 75,000 clones, with around 82% as singletons. The TCR comes from a woman aged 60-70 years with acute or convalescent COVID-19. Material for sequencing was peripheral blood. The chain joins TRBV24-1 to TRBJ2-1; 8 bases agree with TRBD2. CDR3 residues: CATSDLRRGASEQFF. In DNA, the CDR3 is TGTGCCACCAGTGATTTGCGGCGGGGGGCAAGCGAGCAGTTCTTC.